This TCR beta chain was captured by sequencing in a study of blood T cell repertoires in COVID-19. This CDR3 has 16 residues. Some clones are missing from TCRdb's copy, which holds only in-frame ones; the method was immunoSEQ multiplex PCR. The sample lists 30,000 to 40,000 clones, 75% to 85% seen once, with under 15% in the top ten. This TCR came from a woman between 65 and 79 years old with acute or convalescent COVID-19. The J gene is TRBJ1-6, the V gene TRBV21-1; TRBD1 reflects the table's D call only, with no check against the DNA. TRBV21-1 is annotated as a pseudogene. The sample comprised peripheral blood. Here the CDR3 reads CASSKSSQGQDSPLHF. CDR3 DNA: TGTGCCAGCAGCAAAAGCTCACAGGGGCAGGATTCACCCCTCCACTTT.